This T cell receptor beta chain stems from a study of response to subunit inactivated influenza vaccine. Study outcomes and limitations: Seasonal influenza vaccination, on each occasion, was suggested by the authors to recruit few new T cells.

Germline V gene sequence: CDR1 SGHKS, CDR2 YYEKEE (reference sequence). The V end was cut by 2 bases, the J end by 2 bases, with 14 bases between. The CDR3 extends over 15 amino acids. TCRdb re-derived calls from the RT-PCR reads in MiXCR, one entry per CDR3 protein. Of over 750,000 distinct CDR3 sequences in the sample, 21% are singletons; the top ten hold about 10%. Details on this clonotype: Its antigen is undetermined.

Specimen: PBMCs from blood, collected 5 days after vaccination. The origin of this receptor is a middle-aged man who received an inactivated influenza vaccine. The gene calls are TRBV5-5 and TRBJ2-7, with D perhaps TRBD2 (6 bases). The CDR3 DNA sequence: TGTGCCAGCAGCTTTGAGGCAGGGAGGACCTACGAGCAGTACTTC. Protein: CASSFEAGRTYEQYF.